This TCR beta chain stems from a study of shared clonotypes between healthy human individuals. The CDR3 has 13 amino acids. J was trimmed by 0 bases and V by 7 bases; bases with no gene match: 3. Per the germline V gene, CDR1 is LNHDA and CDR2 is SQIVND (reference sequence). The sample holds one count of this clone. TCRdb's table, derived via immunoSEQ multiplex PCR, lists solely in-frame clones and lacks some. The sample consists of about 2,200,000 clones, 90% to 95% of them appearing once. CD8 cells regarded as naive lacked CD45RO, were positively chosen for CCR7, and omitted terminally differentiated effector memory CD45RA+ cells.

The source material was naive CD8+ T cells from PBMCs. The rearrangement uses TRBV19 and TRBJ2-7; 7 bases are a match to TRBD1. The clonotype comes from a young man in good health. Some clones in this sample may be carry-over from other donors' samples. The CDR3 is CASTGDSSYEQYF. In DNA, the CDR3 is TGTGCCAGTACCGGGGACAGCTCCTACGAGCAGTACTTC.